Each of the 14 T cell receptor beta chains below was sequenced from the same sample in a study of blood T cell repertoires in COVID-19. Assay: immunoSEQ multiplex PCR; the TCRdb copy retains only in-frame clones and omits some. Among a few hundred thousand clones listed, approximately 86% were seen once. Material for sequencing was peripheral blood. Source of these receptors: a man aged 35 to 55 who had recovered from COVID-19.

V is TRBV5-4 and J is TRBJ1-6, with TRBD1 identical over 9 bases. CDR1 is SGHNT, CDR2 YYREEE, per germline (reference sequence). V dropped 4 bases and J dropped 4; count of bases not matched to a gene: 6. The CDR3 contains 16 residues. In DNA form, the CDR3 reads TGTGCCAGCAGCCCTGGACAGGGGATTTATAATTCACCCCTCCACTTT. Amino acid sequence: CASSPGQGIYNSPLHF. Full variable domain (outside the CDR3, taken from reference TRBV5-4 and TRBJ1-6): ETGVTQSPTHLIKTRGQQVTLRCSSQSGHNTVSWYQQALGQGPQFIFQYYREEENGRGNFPPRFSGLQFPNYSSELNVNALELDDSALYLCASSPGQGIYNSPLHFGNGTRLTVT.

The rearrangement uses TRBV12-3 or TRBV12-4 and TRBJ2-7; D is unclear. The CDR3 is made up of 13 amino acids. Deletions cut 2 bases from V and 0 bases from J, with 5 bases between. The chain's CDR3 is CASSLRSSYEQYF. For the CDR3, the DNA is TGTGCCAGCAGTTTAAGGAGCTCCTACGAGCAGTACTTC.

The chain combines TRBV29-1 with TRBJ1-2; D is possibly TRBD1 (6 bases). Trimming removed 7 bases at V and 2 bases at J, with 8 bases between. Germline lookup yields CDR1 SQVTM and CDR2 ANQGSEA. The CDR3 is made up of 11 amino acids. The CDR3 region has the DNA TGCAGCGCAACAGGGAACTATGGCTACACCTTC. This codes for CSATGNYGYTF.

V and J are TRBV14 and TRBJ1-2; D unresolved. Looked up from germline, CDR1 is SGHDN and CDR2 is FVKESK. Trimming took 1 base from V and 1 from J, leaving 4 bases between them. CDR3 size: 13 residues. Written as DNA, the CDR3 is TGTGCCAGCAGCCAAGCCCTTAACTATGGCTACACCTTC. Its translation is CASSQALNYGYTF.

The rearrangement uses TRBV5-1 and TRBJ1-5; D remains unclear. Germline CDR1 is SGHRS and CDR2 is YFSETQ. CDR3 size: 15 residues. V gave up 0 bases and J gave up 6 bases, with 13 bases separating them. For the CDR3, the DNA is TGCGCCAGCAGCTTGGGGCCCGATAGAGGTCAGCCCCAGCATTTT. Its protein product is CASSLGPDRGQPQHF.

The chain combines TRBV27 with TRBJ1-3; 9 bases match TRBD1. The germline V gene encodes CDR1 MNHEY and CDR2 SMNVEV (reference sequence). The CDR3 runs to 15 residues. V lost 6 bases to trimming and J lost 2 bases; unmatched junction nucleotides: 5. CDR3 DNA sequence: TGTGCCAGCAGCGGACAGGGGTGGCCTGGAAACACCATATATTTT. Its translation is CASSGQGWPGNTIYF.

CDR3 loop: CASSSSSYEQYF. CDR3 sequence (DNA): TGCGCCAGCAGCTCGAGCTCCTACGAGCAGTACTTC. The rearrangement links TRBV4-1 to TRBJ2-7; D is ambiguous. The CDR3 runs 12 residues. Trimming stripped 5 bases from V and 0 bases from J, with 5 bases between. CDR1 and CDR2 (germline): MGHRA, YSYEKL.

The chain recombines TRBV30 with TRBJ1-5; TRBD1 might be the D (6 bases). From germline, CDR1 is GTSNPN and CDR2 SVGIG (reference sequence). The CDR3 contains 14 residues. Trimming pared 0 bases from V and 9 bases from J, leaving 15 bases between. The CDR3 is CAWSVRGGIGPQHF. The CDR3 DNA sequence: TGTGCCTGGAGTGTACGGGGGGGCATCGGGCCCCAGCATTTT.

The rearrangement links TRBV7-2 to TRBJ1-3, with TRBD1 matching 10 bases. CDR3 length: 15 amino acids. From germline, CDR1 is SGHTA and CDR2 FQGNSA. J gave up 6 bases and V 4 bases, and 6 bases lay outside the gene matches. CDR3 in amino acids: CASSSGQGIVNTIYF. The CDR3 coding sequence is TGTGCCAGCAGCTCGGGACAGGGGATTGTAAACACCATATATTTT.

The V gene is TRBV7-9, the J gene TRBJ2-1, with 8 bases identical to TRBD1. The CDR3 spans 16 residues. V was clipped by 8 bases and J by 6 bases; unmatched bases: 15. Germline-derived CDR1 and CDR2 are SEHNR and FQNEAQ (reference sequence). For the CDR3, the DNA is TGTGCCAGCTTTCTAGGTTCCGGGACAGGCCTCAATGAGCAGTTCTTC. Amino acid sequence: CASFLGSGTGLNEQFF.

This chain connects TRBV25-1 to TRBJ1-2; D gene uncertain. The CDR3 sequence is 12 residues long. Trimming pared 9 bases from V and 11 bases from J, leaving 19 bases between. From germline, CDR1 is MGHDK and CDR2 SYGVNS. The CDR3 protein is CASAGMTGSYTF. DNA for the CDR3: TGTGCCAGTGCCGGGATGACGGGATCTTACACCTTC.

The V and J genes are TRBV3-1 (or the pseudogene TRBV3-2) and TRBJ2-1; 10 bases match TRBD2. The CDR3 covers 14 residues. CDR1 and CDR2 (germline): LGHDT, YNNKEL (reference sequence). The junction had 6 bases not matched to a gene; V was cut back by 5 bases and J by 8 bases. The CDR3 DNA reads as TGTGCCAGCAGCAAAGCACTAGCGGGGTATGAGCAGTTCTTC. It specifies CASSKALAGYEQFF.

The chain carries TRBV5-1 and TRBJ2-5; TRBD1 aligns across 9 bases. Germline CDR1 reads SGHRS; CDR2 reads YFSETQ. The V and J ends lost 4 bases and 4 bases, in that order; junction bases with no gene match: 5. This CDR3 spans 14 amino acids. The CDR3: CASSPGQGRETQYF. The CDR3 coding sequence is TGCGCCAGCAGCCCCGGACAGGGGAGAGAGACCCAGTACTTC.

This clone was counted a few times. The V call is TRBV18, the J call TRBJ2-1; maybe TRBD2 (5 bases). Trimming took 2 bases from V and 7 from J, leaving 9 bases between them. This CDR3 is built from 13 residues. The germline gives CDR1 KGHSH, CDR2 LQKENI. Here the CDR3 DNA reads TGTGCCAGCTCACCAAAGGACTTAAATGAGCAGTTCTTC. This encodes CASSPKDLNEQFF.